This T cell receptor beta chain was documented in a study of shared clonotypes between healthy human individuals. Regarding the study as a whole: Rarefaction showed sorted-subset sequencing was incomplete despite large depth.

To note about this clone: The target antigen is unknown.

V lost 0 bases and J lost 2; bases outside the gene matches: 10. Germline CDR1 SGHAT, CDR2 FQDESV (reference sequence). The CDR3 is 18 amino acids. Donors were healthy HIV-negative adults without recent acute infections or vaccinations. For every subset, genomic DNA was evenly distributed across several immunoSEQ plates. Repertoires were generated with immunoSEQ multiplex PCR, while TCRdb's copy carries only in-frame clones and drops some. The sample consists of about 520,000 clones, approximately 94% of them appearing once. The clonotype was recovered from a woman in her 30s in good health. This chain connects TRBV11-1 to TRBJ2-1; 7 bases line up with TRBD2. Sequenced: naive CD4+ T cells sorted from blood. The subset was: CD45RA+ positively selected. Here the CDR3 DNA reads TGTGCCAGCAGCTTAGCCTGGATAGCGGGCCGAGCCTACAATGAGCAGTTCTTC. Translated: CASSLAWIAGRAYNEQFF.